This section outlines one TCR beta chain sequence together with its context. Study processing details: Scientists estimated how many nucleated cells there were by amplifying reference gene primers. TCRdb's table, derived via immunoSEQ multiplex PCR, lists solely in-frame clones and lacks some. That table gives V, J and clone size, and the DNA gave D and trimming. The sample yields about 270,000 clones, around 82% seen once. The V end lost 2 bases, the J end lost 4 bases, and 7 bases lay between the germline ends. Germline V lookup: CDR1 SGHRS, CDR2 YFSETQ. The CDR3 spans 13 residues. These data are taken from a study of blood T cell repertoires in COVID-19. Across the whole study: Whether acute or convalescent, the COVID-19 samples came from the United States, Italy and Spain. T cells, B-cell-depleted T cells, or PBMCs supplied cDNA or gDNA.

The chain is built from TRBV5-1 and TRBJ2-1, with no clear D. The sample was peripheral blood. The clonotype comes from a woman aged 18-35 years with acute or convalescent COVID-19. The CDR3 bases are TGCGCCAGCAGCTTCGGGTCGTACAATGAGCAGTTCTTC. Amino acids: CASSFGSYNEQFF.